Shown below are 20 T cell receptor beta chains from a single sample sequenced in a study of CD8 T cells in ankylosing spondylitis. TCRdb reprocessed the 5' RACE reads with MiXCR, giving one entry per CDR3 protein. The profile shows some 120,000 distinct CDR3 sequences, more than 6.5% of them singletons. Sequencing was performed on blood, either unsorted or a sorted T cell fraction (not recorded which). Source of these receptors: a male donor with ankylosing spondylitis or in good health (not recorded which).

DNA for the CDR3: TGCGCCAGCAGCGTGAGCACAGGTTACAATGAGCAGTTCTTC. Encoded protein: CASSVSTGYNEQFF. V is TRBV5-1 and J is TRBJ2-1, with a tentative D call TRBD1 (5 bases). The CDR3 runs 14 residues. CDR1 is SGHRS, CDR2 YFSETQ, per germline. The V end lost 4 bases, the J end lost 4 bases, and 12 bases lay between the germline ends.

This clonotype appeared many times. The V call is TRBV7-9, the J call TRBJ1-1, with D unclear. Trimming removed 2 bases at V and 1 base at J, with 8 bases between. The CDR3 is 14 amino acids. Germline CDR1 reads SEHNR; CDR2 reads FQNEAQ (reference sequence). The CDR3, as DNA: TGTGCCAGCAGCTTATCCAGCTCGAACACTGAAGCTTTCTTT. It is translated as CASSLSSSNTEAFF. The whole variable domain, remainder taken from reference TRBV7-9 and TRBJ1-1, is DTGVSQNPRHKITKRGQNVTFRCDPISEHNRLYWYRQTLGQGPEFLTYFQNEAQLEKSRLLSDRFSAERPKGSFSTLEIQRTEQGDSAMYLCASSLSSSNTEAFFGQGTRLTVV.

This clonotype was seen at least ten times. The chain employs TRBV4-2 and TRBJ2-2; tentatively, D is TRBD2 (6 bases). CDR1 LGHNA and CDR2 YNFKEQ come from the germline V gene. CDR3 length: 17 residues. Trimming removed 0 bases at V and 0 bases at J, with 11 bases between. The chain's CDR3 is CASSQDLVAANTGELFF. As DNA, the CDR3 is TGTGCCAGCAGCCAAGATTTGGTAGCGGCGAACACCGGGGAGCTGTTTTTT.

This clonotype was detected many times. This chain joins TRBV9 and TRBJ2-2; 9 bases are shared with TRBD1. The CDR3 has 15 residues. Germline loops: CDR1 SGDLS, CDR2 YYNGEE. V gave up 0 bases and J gave up 5 bases; unmatched junction bases: 2. The CDR3 sequence is CASSVAGQGTGELFF. The CDR3 DNA reads as TGTGCCAGCAGCGTAGCTGGACAGGGGACCGGGGAGCTGTTTTTT.

The sample holds many counts of this clonotype. This chain uses TRBV25-1 with TRBJ2-7; D gene uncertain. Per the germline V gene, CDR1 is MGHDK and CDR2 is SYGVNS. The ends were cut back, 3 bases at V and 1 base at J, with 13 bases in the middle. This CDR3 has 15 residues. The chain's CDR3 is CASSEGQVGSYEQYF. The CDR3 coding sequence is TGTGCCAGCAGTGAGGGCCAGGTCGGGTCCTACGAGCAGTACTTC.

The table lists this clonotype with many counts. V usage is TRBV12-3 or TRBV12-4 and J usage is TRBJ1-4; D not certain. This CDR3 is built from 12 residues. Deletions cut 5 bases from V and 5 bases from J, with 6 bases between. CDR3 bases: TGTGCCAGCAGTCCCGGCAATGAAAAACTGTTTTTT. It specifies CASSPGNEKLFF.

The V call is TRBV5-1, the J call TRBJ2-5; D ambiguous. Trimming took 4 bases from V and 4 from J, leaving 11 bases between them. Germline V gives CDR1 SGHRS, CDR2 YFSETQ. The CDR3 has 13 residues. CDR3 DNA sequence: TGCGCCAGCAGCAGGCCGGGCCCAGAGACCCAGTACTTC. Its translation: CASSRPGPETQYF.

This clonotype came up many times. This chain uses TRBV7-9 with TRBJ2-7, with D unresolved. The ends were cut back, 3 bases at V and 0 bases at J, with 6 bases in the middle. Germline lookup yields CDR1 SEHNR and CDR2 FQNEAQ (reference sequence). The CDR3 has 13 amino acids. The CDR3 DNA reads as TGTGCCAGCAGCTTCCACAGCTCCTACGAGCAGTACTTC. Its translation is CASSFHSSYEQYF.

This sequence joins TRBV18 and TRBJ2-2; TRBD1 or TRBD2 may be the D gene (5 bases each). Trimming stripped 2 bases from V and 6 bases from J, with 10 bases between. This CDR3 region has 14 residues. Germline V gene sequence: CDR1 KGHSH, CDR2 LQKENI. CDR3 sequence: CASSPRDHPGELFF. The CDR3 DNA reads TGTGCCAGCTCACCAAGGGACCACCCCGGGGAGCTGTTTTTT.

This clonotype was detected only a few times. The chain employs TRBV14 and TRBJ2-5, with D unresolved. CDR1 is SGHDN and CDR2 is FVKESK in the germline V gene. Trimming took 8 bases from V and 4 from J, leaving 11 bases between them. This CDR3 is 12 amino acids long. In nucleotides, the CDR3 is TGTGCCAGCCTCGCAGGAATAGAGACCCAGTACTTC. Amino acids: CASLAGIETQYF.

This clonotype came up many times. V usage is TRBV20-1 and J usage is TRBJ2-1; D gene unclear. The CDR3 length is 13 residues. Germline V gene data show CDR1 as DFQATT and CDR2 as SNEGSKA (reference sequence). Trimming pared 7 bases from V and 2 bases from J, leaving 12 bases between. The CDR3 nucleotides are TGCAGTGGACTTCATCCGGCCTACAATGAGCAGTTCTTC. It encodes CSGLHPAYNEQFF.

This clonotype was recorded at least ten times. The genes are TRBV5-1 and TRBJ2-2; tentatively, D is TRBD1 (5 bases). V was cut by 6 bases and J by 0 bases, with 12 bases left in between. The CDR3 spans 15 residues. CDR1 is SGHRS, CDR2 YFSETQ, per germline. Written as DNA, the CDR3 is TGCGCCAGCACCTTTACAGGATCGAACACCGGGGAGCTGTTTTTT. It is translated as CASTFTGSNTGELFF.

The V call is TRBV5-1, the J call TRBJ1-1, with TRBD1 matching over 7 bases. CDR1 is SGHRS and CDR2 is YFSETQ in the germline V gene. This CDR3 is built from 13 residues. J gave up 5 bases and V 3 bases, and 4 bases lay outside the gene matches. CDR3 in amino acids: CASSSYRGTEAFF. Here the CDR3 DNA reads TGCGCCAGCAGCTCCTACAGGGGAACTGAAGCTTTCTTT.

This clonotype was observed many times. The chain combines TRBV5-1 with TRBJ2-1; the match to TRBD2 covers 8 bases. This CDR3 contains 15 residues. Germline trimming cut 5 bases from V and 6 bases from J; bases unmatched to any gene: 10. CDR1 is SGHRS and CDR2 is YFSETQ in the germline V gene. The CDR3 sequence is CASRAAGLVSNEQFF. CDR3 DNA sequence: TGCGCCAGCAGAGCGGCGGGACTAGTAAGCAATGAGCAGTTCTTC.

This clonotype was detected ten times or more. The rearrangement uses TRBV5-1 and TRBJ1-2; D gene ambiguous. The CDR3 runs 12 residues. From germline, CDR1 is SGHRS and CDR2 YFSETQ. Between the trimmed V and J ends, which lost 5 bases and 7 bases, there was a span of 12 bases. CDR3 region: CASREVRSGYTF. The CDR3 nucleotides are TGCGCCAGCAGGGAGGTCCGAAGTGGCTACACCTTC.

This chain uses TRBV30 with TRBJ1-1; 8 bases are a match to TRBD1. Unmatched junction bases numbered 3, after V lost 0 bases and J lost 6 bases. Germline V gene sequence: CDR1 GTSNPN, CDR2 SVGIG (reference sequence). This CDR3 is 13 amino acids long. Written as DNA, the CDR3 is TGTGCCTGGAGTGTTTCAGGGGGCTCTGAAGCTTTCTTT. Translating gives CAWSVSGGSEAFF.

This clonotype was counted at least ten times. The chain couples TRBV20-1 to TRBJ2-7; D call uncertain. V lost 0 bases, J lost 1 base, and 16 bases lay in between. The germline V gene encodes CDR1 DFQATT and CDR2 SNEGSKA (reference sequence). The CDR3 loop spans 16 amino acids. The CDR3 protein is CSARELAYPPSYEQYF. CDR3 DNA: TGCAGTGCTAGAGAACTGGCCTACCCCCCATCCTACGAGCAGTACTTC.

This clonotype was seen many times. The rearrangement uses TRBV29-1 and TRBJ1-1; D not resolved. V was cut by 5 bases and J by 1 base, with 11 bases left in between. Germline assignment: CDR1 SQVTM and CDR2 ANQGSEA. This CDR3 region has 13 residues. The CDR3 nucleotides read TGCAGCGTTCCCGGACGCGGGAACACTGAAGCTTTCTTT. Protein: CSVPGRGNTEAFF.

This clonotype has only a few counts. The chain uses TRBV7-2 and TRBJ2-3; TRBD1 is a possible D gene (7 bases). The CDR3 loop spans 16 amino acids. Trimming removed 5 bases from V and 4 bases from J, with 19 bases in between. Germline values: CDR1 SGHTA, CDR2 FQGNSA. Here the CDR3 DNA reads TGTGCCAGCAGCCAGCACAGGGGAGGACGGGCAGATACGCAGTATTTT. Amino acids: CASSQHRGGRADTQYF.

A remark on this clonotype: The junction does not match germline at one end; this may be a read error. The V and J genes are TRBV4-1 and TRBJ2-7; D is possibly TRBD1 (6 bases). Germline lookup yields CDR1 MGHRA and CDR2 YSYEKL. The CDR3 contains 15 residues. Here the CDR3 DNA reads TGTGCCAGCAGCCTTGGGCTCCTCAGGGGCTCCGAGCAGTACTTC. Its protein product is CASSLGLLRGSEQYF.